These T cell receptor beta chains were read from a single sample in a study of cytomegalovirus exposure and HLA in healthy donors. Sequenced by immunoSEQ multiplex PCR; TCRdb stores in-frame clones only, minus some. This sample yields about 150,000 clones, of which around 76% are seen a single time; 1.5% to 1.9% belongs to the top ten. Sample: PBMCs. The source is a man aged 35-49 years in good health and CMV-seronegative. Each CDR3 is given with its conserved first and last residue. The D gene is left open where the match is weak. Clone size is shown for a subset of rows, as once, few, many or a class of expanded clone.

DNA | CDR3 | size | V | D | J | length
TGCGCCAGCAGTCCGACTTTTAACGCGAACACCGGGGAGCTGTTTTTT | CASSPTFNANTGELFF | few | TRBV5-1 | NA | TRBJ2-2 | 16
TGTGCCAGCAGTTTATCACTAACGGCCCGCAATGAGCAGTTCTTC | CASSLSLTARNEQFF | NA | TRBV28 | NA | TRBJ2-1 | 15
TGTGCTGGGGGGGGGAACACTGAAGCTTTCTTT | CAGGGNTEAFF | NA | TRBV28 | NA | TRBJ1-1 | 11
TGTTCCAGCAGCTTATTGGGGGCTGAGGCCCAGTACTTC | CSSSLLGAEAQYF | NA | TRBV7-9 | NA | TRBJ2-5 | 13
TGTGCCAGCAGCCAAGTCAACGGGGAGGAAGCTTTCTTT | CASSQVNGEEAFF | NA | TRBV4-2 | NA | TRBJ1-1 | 13
TGTGCCAGCAGGGGGGCAGGGGATGAGCAGTTCTTC | CASRGAGDEQFF | NA | TRBV27 | NA | TRBJ2-1 | 12
TGTTCCAGCAGCTTACAACTATCTAGGGGGAGCACTGAAGCTTTCTTT | CSSSLQLSRGSTEAFF | few | TRBV7-9 | NA | TRBJ1-1 | 16
TGTGCCAATAAACGGGACAGGGGCAACAATGAGCAGTTCTTC | CANKRDRGNNEQFF | few | TRBV2 | TRBD1 | TRBJ2-1 | 14
TGCAGTGGCGACTGTGAGGATACGCAGTATTTT | CSGDCEDTQYF | NA | TRBV20-1 | NA | TRBJ2-3 | 11
TGCGCCAGCAGCTTGGGCGACAGTACTAATGAAAAACTGTTTTTT | CASSLGDSTNEKLFF | NA | TRBV5-1 | NA | TRBJ1-4 | 15
TGTGCCAGCAACGGGACTCCCCAAGAGACCCAGTACTTC | CASNGTPQETQYF | NA | TRBV2 | NA | TRBJ2-5 | 13
TGTGCCAGCAGTTACTCGCCTGCGGACTACCAAGAGACCCAGTACTTC | CASSYSPADYQETQYF | NA | TRBV6-6 | NA | TRBJ2-5 | 16
TGTGCCAGCAGCCGGGGTTCCACTAATGAAAAACTGTTTTTT | CASSRGSTNEKLFF | NA | TRBV5-6 | NA | TRBJ1-4 | 14
TGCGCCAGCAGCGTACAGGGGAGTGAAGCTTTCTTT | CASSVQGSEAFF | NA | TRBV5-1 | TRBD1 | TRBJ1-1 | 12
TGCGCCAGCAGCTTGGCGGGGGGCCAAAGCACTGAAGCTTTCTTT | CASSLAGGQSTEAFF | NA | TRBV5-1 | NA | TRBJ1-1 | 15
TGTGCCAGCAGCACCCGAGGGGGACAGGGTTCAGATACGCAGTATTTT | CASSTRGGQGSDTQYF | few | TRBV9 | TRBD1 | TRBJ2-3 | 16
TGTGCCAGCAGCTCCCCTCGGACAGGCTCGGCCGAGCAGTACTTC | CASSSPRTGSAEQYF | NA | TRBV7-9 | TRBD1 | TRBJ2-7 | 15
TGCGCCAGCTCTATCGGAGCAGCGGCAGATACGCAGTATTTT | CASSIGAAADTQYF | NA | TRBV5-1 | NA | TRBJ2-3 | 14
TGTGCCAGCAGGCAGGCGAGCTCTGGGGCCAACGGCCTGACTTTC | CASRQASSGANGLTF | NA | TRBV6-1 | NA | TRBJ2-6 | 15
TGTGCCAGCAGCGGAAGGACAGGGGGCTTTGGGGGTGAGCAGTTCTTC | CASSGRTGGFGGEQFF | NA | TRBV5-4 | TRBD1 | TRBJ2-1 | 16
TGTGCCAGCAGCTTGAGGACTCCGGGGGAGACCCAGTACTTC | CASSLRTPGETQYF | NA | TRBV5-8 | NA | TRBJ2-5 | 14
TGTGCCAGCAAAATGATCGGGACAGACGATGAAAAACTGTTTTTT | CASKMIGTDDEKLFF | NA | TRBV27 | TRBD1 | TRBJ1-4 | 15
TGTGCCAGCTCACCAGATACAGGGCGGACGTTTGGCTACACCTTC | CASSPDTGRTFGYTF | NA | TRBV18 | NA | TRBJ1-2 | 15
TGTGCCAGCAGCCCCTTAGCGGGAGTGGGCAATGAGCAGTTCTTC | CASSPLAGVGNEQFF | once | TRBV14 | TRBD2 | TRBJ2-1 | 15
TGTGCCAGCACTCTCTACAGGGATTCCGAGCAGTACTTC | CASTLYRDSEQYF | once | TRBV6-1 | NA | TRBJ2-7 | 13
TGTGCCAGTATGGGCAGGGTTGGGGAAAAACTGTTTTTT | CASMGRVGEKLFF | few | TRBV19 | NA | TRBJ1-4 | 13
TGTGCCAGCAGCTCGGGAGGGAAGACTGAAGCTTTCTTT | CASSSGGKTEAFF | NA | TRBV7-9 | NA | TRBJ1-1 | 13
TGTGCCAGCAGCTTAATCGGGACAGGGAGTCAGCCCCAGCATTTT | CASSLIGTGSQPQHF | NA | TRBV7-2 | TRBD1 | TRBJ1-5 | 15
TGTGCCAGTACCACCAGGGGGGAGGACACTGAAGCTTTCTTT | CASTTRGEDTEAFF | NA | TRBV19 | TRBD1 | TRBJ1-1 | 14
TGTGCCAGCAGCTTAAATGCGGACACTGGAAACACCATATATTTT | CASSLNADTGNTIYF | NA | TRBV7-8 | NA | TRBJ1-3 | 15
TGTGCCAGCAGTTTACAGGGGTCAACTAATGAAAAACTGTTTTTT | CASSLQGSTNEKLFF | few | TRBV28 | NA | TRBJ1-4 | 15
TGTGCCAGCAGTTTCGGGCGGGAGGCCCGCCCCGGGGAGCTGTTTTTT | CASSFGREARPGELFF | few | TRBV28 | TRBD2 | TRBJ2-2 | 16
TGTGCCAGCAGTGGGTCTCCCCACAGGAGCTCCCACAATGAGCAGTTCTTC | CASSGSPHRSSHNEQFF | NA | TRBV2 | NA | TRBJ2-1 | 17
TGTGCCACCGGGGCCGAACCTACAGGGGGCACTGAGCAGTTCTTC | CATGAEPTGGTEQFF | few | TRBV15 | TRBD1 | TRBJ2-1 | 15
TGCGCCAGCAGCCCGGCCGGGTTACAAACCTACGAGCAGTACTTC | CASSPAGLQTYEQYF | NA | TRBV5-1 | NA | TRBJ2-7 | 15
TGTGCCAGCTCACCATTGGAGGGGACTGAAGCTTTCTTT | CASSPLEGTEAFF | NA | TRBV18 | NA | TRBJ1-1 | 13
TGCGCCAGCAGCGTTACCGGGGGGTCCGATGAAAAACTGTTTTTT | CASSVTGGSDEKLFF | few | TRBV5-1 | NA | TRBJ1-4 | 15
TGTGCCAGCAGCTTAGTTCCGCGGAGCTCCTACAATGAGCAGTTCTTC | CASSLVPRSSYNEQFF | NA | TRBV7-9 | NA | TRBJ2-1 | 16
TGTGCCAGCTCACCAGGGGAGAGCAATCAGCCCCAGCATTTT | CASSPGESNQPQHF | NA | TRBV18 | NA | TRBJ1-5 | 14
TGTGCCAGCAGCTCCAGGACTAGCGGAGACCTTTACAATGAGCAGTTCTTC | CASSSRTSGDLYNEQFF | NA | TRBV7-8 | TRBD2 | TRBJ2-1 | 17
TGCGCCAGCAGCCAAGAAACATACCCGATGCTTGAAGCTTTCTTT | CASSQETYPMLEAFF | NA | TRBV4-1 | NA | TRBJ1-1 | 15
TGTGCCACCAGCCGAAACAGGGGGCTAGGGGCCAACGTCCTGACTTTC | CATSRNRGLGANVLTF | NA | TRBV15 | TRBD1 | TRBJ2-6 | 16
TGTGCCAGCAGCTCCGGGACTAGCGGGAGCAATCACAATGAGCAGTTCTTC | CASSSGTSGSNHNEQFF | NA | TRBV7-9 | TRBD2 | TRBJ2-1 | 17
TGTGCCAGCAGTTCCCCGGGGGGCAGAAACAGTCAGTACTTC | CASSSPGGRNSQYF | few | TRBV28 | NA | TRBJ2-4 | 14
TGTGCCAGCAGCTTGGCCAGACTAGCGGGAGATGAGCAGTTCTTC | CASSLARLAGDEQFF | once | TRBV5-6 | TRBD2 | TRBJ2-1 | 15
TGCGCCAGCAGTCGGGACAGGGGCTACGAGCAGTACTTC | CASSRDRGYEQYF | NA | TRBV5-1 | TRBD1 | TRBJ2-7 | 13
TGTGCCAGCAGTTTTATTCGGGAGCTCCTCAATGAGCAGTTCTTC | CASSFIRELLNEQFF | NA | TRBV27 | NA | TRBJ2-1 | 15
TGTGCCAGCAGTTTCCGTAGCGGGAGCCCCTACGAGCAGTACTTC | CASSFRSGSPYEQYF | NA | TRBV27 | TRBD2 | TRBJ2-7 | 15
TGCAGTGCAGAGGGAAATGAGCAGTTCTTC | CSAEGNEQFF | NA | TRBV20-1 | NA | TRBJ2-1 | 10
TGTGCCAGCAGCTTAGGGGGCAATGGGTTGAACACTGAAGCTTTCTTT | CASSLGGNGLNTEAFF | NA | TRBV7-9 | NA | TRBJ1-1 | 16
TGTGCCAGCAGCCCTTCCAGGGGCAGGACAGATACGCAGTATTTT | CASSPSRGRTDTQYF | NA | TRBV6-5 | NA | TRBJ2-3 | 15